This T cell receptor (beta chain) was documented in a study of blood T cell repertoires in COVID-19 (dated by TCRdb to the early 2020s). About the full investigation: Collaborator samples came from the United States, Italy and Spain and covered acute and convalescent phases of COVID-19. The material from the prospective study consisted of cDNA or gDNA derived from T cells, B-cell-depleted T cells, or PBMCs. The dataset comprised deeply sampled blood TCRbeta repertoires from subjects exposed to, actively infected with, or recovered from COVID-19. The repertoires were released in a freely available public database intended as a resource for research on the immune response to SARS-CoV-2. The samples were drawn from the first 160 participants of the ongoing ImmuneRACE study and from some 1,300 subjects provided by 6 global collaborators. Nearly every sample came with metadata listing a de-identified subject ID, COVID-19 status, age in years and sex. Where available, HLA class I and class II types were taken from metadata supplied by the sample provider and were not determined by assay-based typing. Results the study describes overall, beyond this receptor: How much clinical and demographic metadata was included differed by source and by participant, and the metadata was provided uncurated.

The cysteine opens and the phenylalanine closes a CDR3 of 11 amino acids. The kept DNA is CDR3 alone, 33 bases in frame from the first base. As encoded in the germline V gene, CDR1 is SQVTM while CDR2 is ANQGSEA. The junction shows trimming of 5 bases on V and 3 bases on J, plus 8 bases between the germline ends. TCRbeta CDR3 regions were amplified from genomic DNA by means of the immunoSEQ Assay, a bias-controlled multiplex PCR. Per the source publication's procedure: The number of nucleated cells in each sample was estimated from the amplification of reference gene primers within the assay. Sequence reads were collapsed and filtered to measure the absolute abundance of every unique TCRbeta CDR3 rearrangement. For each sample, productive Simpson clonality was calculated by taking the square root of Simpson's diversity index across productive rearrangements. Here the immuneACCESS table is served through TCRdb, limited to in-frame sequences with V and J called. Missing clones are a known gap in these copies; in checked studies unresolved V genes cover under half, and the rest lacks a known reason. From that table come the V and J calls and clone size; the DNA was used to work out D and trimming. Across this sample there are about 260,000 clones, with roughly nine tenths seen only once. The top ten clonotypes cover roughly 2.5% of the sample.

Participants in the prospective study were enrolled through a virtual design, were aged roughly 18 to 100 years, and lived in 24 United States geographic areas. In the prospective study, cohorts were assigned on the basis of participant-reported clinical history obtained from a screening survey and a study questionnaire. ImmuneRACE Cohort 3 recovered participants were defined by two consecutive negative NP/OP PCR tests, healthcare professional clearance, or symptom resolution. Each participant in the prospective study had whole blood, serum and a nasopharyngeal or oropharyngeal swab collected by mobile phlebotomists. Prospective study participants could optionally give additional blood draws and questionnaires over an approximately two-month period. Before DNA extraction, blood samples from the prospective study were shipped at room temperature or frozen. The table lists this clone with a count of one. Its antigen remains undetermined. No quality values exist for individual bases; no much larger clone is one base distant.

Sequenced sample: PBMCs or T cells enriched from blood (not recorded which). The sequence came from a woman aged 18-30 years who had recovered from COVID-19. The chain is assembled from TRBV29-1 and TRBJ2-7; the D gene cannot be named for sure. The DNA reads TGCAGCGTTCGAGGCGGCTACGAGCAGTACTTC. This encodes CSVRGGYEQYF.